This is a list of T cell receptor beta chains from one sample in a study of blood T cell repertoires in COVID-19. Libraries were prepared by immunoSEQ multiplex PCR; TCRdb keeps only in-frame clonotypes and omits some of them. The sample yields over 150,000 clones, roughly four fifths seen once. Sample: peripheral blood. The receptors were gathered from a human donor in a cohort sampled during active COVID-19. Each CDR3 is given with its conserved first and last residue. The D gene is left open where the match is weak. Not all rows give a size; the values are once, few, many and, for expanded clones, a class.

TGTGCCAGCAGTTACTCATCAGGGTCCCTCTATGGCTACACCTTC,CASSYSSGSLYGYTF,NA,NA,TRBV6-5,TRBJ1-2
TGTGCCAGCAGCTTAGGGGGGGGAAGCACTGAAGCTTTCTTT,CASSLGGGSTEAFF,NA,NA,TRBV11-3,TRBJ1-1
TGCGCCAGCAGGCATGCGGGGGGGGCCGCCTACGAGCAGTACTTC,CASRHAGGAAYEQYF,TRBD2,NA,TRBV5-1,TRBJ2-7
TGCGCCAGCAGCGAGCCAGGGGGCTACGAGCAGTACTTC,CASSEPGGYEQYF,TRBD1,few,TRBV5-1,TRBJ2-7
TGCGCCAGCAGCCAAGGGAGCCGGGGGGGCTTCTCCGGGGAGCTGTTTTTT,CASSQGSRGGFSGELFF,TRBD2,few,TRBV4-1,TRBJ2-2
TGTGCCAGCAGCTTAGATAGTCTCTATGGCTACACCTTC,CASSLDSLYGYTF,NA,few,TRBV13,TRBJ1-2
TGTGCCAGCAGCTTAGCTACAGGGTTTGGCTACACCTTC,CASSLATGFGYTF,NA,few,TRBV7-9,TRBJ1-2
TGTGCCATCAGTCGACTAGATGTCCCGAACAATCCCTACGAGCAGTACTTC,CAISRLDVPNNPYEQYF,NA,NA,TRBV10-3,TRBJ2-7
TGTGCCAGCAGCCCGTATGGAGGGGCTGGAAACACCATATATTTT,CASSPYGGAGNTIYF,NA,NA,TRBV3-1/TRBV3-2,TRBJ1-3
TGTGCCAGTAGCCTCGGACACGGTCTGAACACTGAAGCTTTCTTT,CASSLGHGLNTEAFF,NA,few,TRBV19,TRBJ1-1
TGTGCCAGCAGCTCAGCCGGACAGGGTAACGGCTACACCTTC,CASSSAGQGNGYTF,TRBD1,NA,TRBV7-9,TRBJ1-2
TGTGCCAGCAGCCACCAAAGGGAGTCTACACGGGGCTACACCTTC,CASSHQRESTRGYTF,NA,NA,TRBV3-1/TRBV3-2,TRBJ1-2
TGTGCCAGCAGCCCTCGCGACCTCGGGACAGTCTATGGCTACACCTTC,CASSPRDLGTVYGYTF,TRBD1,NA,TRBV3-1/TRBV3-2,TRBJ1-2
TGTGCCAGCAGTAGTGGCCCTGACAGGGAAGAGACCCAGTACTTC,CASSSGPDREETQYF,TRBD1,NA,TRBV6-5,TRBJ2-5
TGCAGCGTTGGGACAGCCAGGGCCACTGAAGCTTTCTTT,CSVGTARATEAFF,NA,NA,TRBV29-1,TRBJ1-1
TGTGCCAGCAGCTTACAGGGAGGGCTAAATAATTCACCCCTCCACTTT,CASSLQGGLNNSPLHF,NA,NA,TRBV13,TRBJ1-6
TGTGCCAGCAGTCGGGACATTGATGACTACACCTTC,CASSRDIDDYTF,NA,NA,TRBV7-8,TRBJ1-2
TGTGCCATCAGTCGGACAGTAAACACTGAAGCTTTCTTT,CAISRTVNTEAFF,NA,few,TRBV10-3,TRBJ1-1
TGTGCCAGCAGGCCCGGGACAGGGGCTGGCTACACCTTC,CASRPGTGAGYTF,TRBD1,NA,TRBV6-5,TRBJ1-2
TGTGCCAGCAGTCCGACAGGGGGCATCGTCACTGAAGCTTTCTTT,CASSPTGGIVTEAFF,TRBD1,NA,TRBV27,TRBJ1-1
TGTGCCAGCAGCTTGACAGGGGTGGATGGCTACACCTTC,CASSLTGVDGYTF,TRBD1,NA,TRBV7-9,TRBJ1-2
TGTGCCACCAGTGACCAGACAGGAATTGGCTACACCTTC,CATSDQTGIGYTF,NA,once,TRBV24-1,TRBJ1-2
TGCGCCAGCAGCGAAAGCAGGACAGAGGTCGAGCAGTACTTC,CASSESRTEVEQYF,NA,once,TRBV4-1,TRBJ2-7
TGCGCCAGCAGCCAAGATGCGAAAGGCAGGGCCCAATTTCTCTTC,CASSQDAKGRAQFLF,NA,NA,TRBV4-1,TRBJ2-1
TGTGCCAGCAATGGCGGATTTCCAGATACGCAGTATTTT,CASNGGFPDTQYF,NA,once,TRBV6-5,TRBJ2-3
TGTGCCAGCAGTGACTCAGGGGCCAACTATGGCTACACCTTC,CASSDSGANYGYTF,NA,NA,TRBV6-5,TRBJ1-2
TGTGCCAGCAGTTACGAGGTCAGCAGCTCCTACAATGAGCAGTTCTTC,CASSYEVSSSYNEQFF,NA,NA,TRBV6-2/TRBV6-3,TRBJ2-1
TGCGCCAGCAGCCAAATTGGGACTAGGGTAAATGAGCAGTTCTTC,CASSQIGTRVNEQFF,TRBD2,NA,TRBV4-1,TRBJ2-1
TGTGCCAGCAGTTACTCGAGCATGAGGGACTATGGCTACACCTTC,CASSYSSMRDYGYTF,NA,NA,TRBV6-5,TRBJ1-2
TGTGCCAGCAGCTTTCGCGGGTTCTACGAGCAGTACTTC,CASSFRGFYEQYF,NA,NA,TRBV7-2,TRBJ2-7
TGTGCCAGCCCCAGGGAGGTAGCGGGGGTTTCATCCTCAGATACGCAGTATTTT,CASPREVAGVSSSDTQYF,TRBD2,NA,TRBV2,TRBJ2-3
TGCAGCGCCACACCTGCAGGGGAAAGAAGGGGCTACACCTTC,CSATPAGERRGYTF,NA,NA,TRBV29-1,TRBJ1-2
TGCGCCAGCAGTCCAGGGGACAGATACTCCTACGAGCAGTACTTC,CASSPGDRYSYEQYF,TRBD1,NA,TRBV5-1,TRBJ2-7